This TCR beta chain is drawn from a study of graft-versus-host responses after intestinal transplantation. Study-wide findings and caveats: Early post-transplant HvG declines showed an association with peak circulating GvH clone levels.

The method was immunoSEQ multiplex PCR; TCRdb's version includes in-frame clones alone and lacks a portion of them. Of tens of thousands of clones detected, roughly 90% appear once; the ten largest clones hold roughly 2.6%. Comment on this clone: The antigen is unknown.

The sequencing here drew on unstimulated CD8+ T cells sorted from spleen or lymph node cells, taken before intestinal transplant. This sequence was found in a human donor who received an intestinal transplant.

The DNA of the CDR3 is TGTGCCAGCAGTCCAGCGGGAGAGGGGGATACGCAGTATTTT. It yields the protein CASSPAGEGDTQYF. The J gene is TRBJ2-3, the V gene TRBV2; 8 positions match TRBD2. The CDR3 is made up of 14 amino acids. Germline CDR1 reads SNHLY; CDR2 reads FYNNEI. After removal of 5 bases from V and 6 bases from J, the junction contained 7 bases not matched to a gene.